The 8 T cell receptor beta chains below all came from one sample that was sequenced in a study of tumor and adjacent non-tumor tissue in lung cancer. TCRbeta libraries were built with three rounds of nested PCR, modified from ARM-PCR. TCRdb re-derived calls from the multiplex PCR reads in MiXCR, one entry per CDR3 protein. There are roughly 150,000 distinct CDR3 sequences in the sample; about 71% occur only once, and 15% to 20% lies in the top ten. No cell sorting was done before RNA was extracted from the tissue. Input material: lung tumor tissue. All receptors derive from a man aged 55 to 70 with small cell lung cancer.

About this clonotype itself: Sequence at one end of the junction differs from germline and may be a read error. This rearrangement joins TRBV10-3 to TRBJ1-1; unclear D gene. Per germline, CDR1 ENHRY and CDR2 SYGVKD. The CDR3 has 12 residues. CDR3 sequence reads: CAIGIDGTEVFF. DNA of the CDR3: TGTGCCATCGGAATAGATGGTACTGAAGTTTTCTTT.

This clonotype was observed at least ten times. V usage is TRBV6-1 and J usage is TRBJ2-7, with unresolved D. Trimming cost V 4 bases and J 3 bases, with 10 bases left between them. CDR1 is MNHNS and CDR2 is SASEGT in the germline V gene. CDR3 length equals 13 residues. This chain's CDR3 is CASSASGYYEQYV. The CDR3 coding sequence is TGTGCCAGCAGTGCTTCCGGGTACTACGAGCAGTACGTC.

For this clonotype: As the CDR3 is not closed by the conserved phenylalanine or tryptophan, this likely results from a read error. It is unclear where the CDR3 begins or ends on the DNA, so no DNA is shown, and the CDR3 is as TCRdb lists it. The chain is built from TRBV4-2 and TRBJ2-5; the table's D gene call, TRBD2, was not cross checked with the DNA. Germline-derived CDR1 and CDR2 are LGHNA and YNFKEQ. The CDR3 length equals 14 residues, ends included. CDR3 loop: CASSQAGGQEIQCL.

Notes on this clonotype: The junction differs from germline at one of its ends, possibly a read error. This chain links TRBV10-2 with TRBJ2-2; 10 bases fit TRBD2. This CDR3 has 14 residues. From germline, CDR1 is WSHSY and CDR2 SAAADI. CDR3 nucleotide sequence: TGCGCCAGCAGCCCTAGCGGGAGAGCCGGGGAGCTGTCTTTT. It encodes CASSPSGRAGELSF.

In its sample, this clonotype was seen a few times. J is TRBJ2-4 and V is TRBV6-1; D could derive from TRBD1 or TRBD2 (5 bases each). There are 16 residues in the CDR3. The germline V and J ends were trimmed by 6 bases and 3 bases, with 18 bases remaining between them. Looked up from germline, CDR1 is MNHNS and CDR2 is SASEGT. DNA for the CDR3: TGTGCCAGCAGGCCGTCATGGGGGTACGGCAAAAACATTCAGTACTTC. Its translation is CASRPSWGYGKNIQYF.

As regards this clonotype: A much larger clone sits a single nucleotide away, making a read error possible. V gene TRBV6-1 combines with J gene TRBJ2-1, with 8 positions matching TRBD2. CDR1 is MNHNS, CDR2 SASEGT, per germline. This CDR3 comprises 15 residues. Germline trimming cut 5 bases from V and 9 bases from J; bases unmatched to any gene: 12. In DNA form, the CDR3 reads TGTGCCAGCAGTTCGACGGGAGCGGGAGAGTCTGAGCAGTTCTTC. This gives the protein CASSSTGAGESEQFF.

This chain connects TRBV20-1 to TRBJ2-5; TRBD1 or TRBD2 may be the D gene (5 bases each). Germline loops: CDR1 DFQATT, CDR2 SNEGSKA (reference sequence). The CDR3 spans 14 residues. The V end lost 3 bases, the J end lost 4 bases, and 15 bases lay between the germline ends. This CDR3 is CSARARGSRETQYF. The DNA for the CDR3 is TGCAGTGCTAGGGCGAGGGGATCGCGAGAGACCCAGTACTTC.

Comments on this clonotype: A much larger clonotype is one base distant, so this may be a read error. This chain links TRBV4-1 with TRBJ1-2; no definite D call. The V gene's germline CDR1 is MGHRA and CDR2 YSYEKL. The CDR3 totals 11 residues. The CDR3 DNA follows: TGCGCCAGCAGCCAGGCCTATGGCTACATCTTC. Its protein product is CASSQAYGYIF.